Each of the 24 T cell receptor beta chains below was sequenced from the same sample in a study of blood T cell repertoires in COVID-19. TCRdb's table, derived via immunoSEQ multiplex PCR, lists solely in-frame clones and lacks some. Here the sample spans a few hundred thousand clones, 89% being singletons. The sequenced material came from PBMCs or T cells enriched from blood (not recorded which). The receptors shown here come from a woman younger than 45 who had recovered from COVID-19.

The rearrangement joins TRBV29-1 to TRBJ2-2; D remains ambiguous. The CDR3 has 11 amino acids. The germline gives CDR1 SQVTM, CDR2 ANQGSEA. V was trimmed by 6 bases and J by 7 bases, leaving 9 bases between them. This CDR3 reads CSVETHGELFF. CDR3 nucleotides: TGCAGCGTGGAGACCCACGGGGAGCTGTTTTTT.

The chain carries TRBV29-1 and TRBJ2-3, with D possibly TRBD2 on 5 matching bases. The CDR3 is made up of 16 amino acids. The germline V gene encodes CDR1 SQVTM and CDR2 ANQGSEA. Trimming cost V 0 bases and J 0 bases, with 13 bases left between them. For the CDR3, the DNA is TGCAGCGTTGAAGACCCTCCTGGCGGGAGCACAGATACGCAGTATTTT. Protein: CSVEDPPGGSTDTQYF.

The chain joins TRBV11-2 to TRBJ1-1, with 7 bases identical to TRBD1. With 5 bases clipped from V and 5 bases from J, the junction kept 2 bases outside the gene matches. Germline V lookup: CDR1 SGHAT, CDR2 FQNNGV. The CDR3 extends over 12 amino acids. The CDR3 loop reads CASSTGVTEAFF. As DNA, the CDR3 is TGTGCCAGCAGCACAGGGGTTACTGAAGCTTTCTTT.

The rearrangement joins TRBV27 to TRBJ1-4; 7 nucleotides align to TRBD1. Germline V gene lookup returns CDR1 MNHEY and CDR2 SMNVEV (reference sequence). Unmatched junction bases numbered 5, after V lost 8 bases and J lost 5 bases. The CDR3 length is 13 residues. Written as DNA, the CDR3 is TGTGCCAGCCAGGGGGGAAGGAATGAAAAACTGTTTTTT. Amino acids: CASQGGRNEKLFF.

This rearrangement joins TRBV2 to TRBJ1-5; D gene uncertain. This CDR3 comprises 18 residues. Germline V gives CDR1 SNHLY, CDR2 FYNNEI. V lost 2 bases, J lost 0 bases, and 17 bases lay in between. The CDR3 DNA reads TGTGCCAGCAGTGAACGCGGACGGACTCCCTATAGCAATCAGCCCCAGCATTTT. As protein: CASSERGRTPYSNQPQHF.

The chain recombines TRBV11-1 with TRBJ2-3; D might be TRBD2 (6 bases). Germline CDR1 reads SGHAT; CDR2 reads FQDESV (reference sequence). The CDR3 is 14 amino acids. V lost 1 base and J lost 6, with 11 bases in between. The CDR3 here is CASSLDTGRDTQYF. In nucleotides, the CDR3 is TGTGCCAGCAGCTTAGACACGGGGAGGGATACGCAGTATTTT.

The chain joins TRBV6-5 to TRBJ2-7, with D perhaps matching TRBD1 (6 bases). CDR1 is MNHEY, CDR2 SVGAGI, per germline. With 2 bases removed from V and 4 bases from J, the gap between germline ends came to 12 bases. The CDR3 sequence is 14 residues long. The CDR3 nucleotides are TGTGCCAGCAGTTACCCGGACAGCCCATACGAGCAGTACTTC. Translation gives CASSYPDSPYEQYF.

J is TRBJ2-7 and V is TRBV4-1; the D gene is possibly TRBD2 (7 bases). Trimming shortened V by 3 bases and J by 0 bases, and 15 bases separated the two germline ends. CDR3 length: 16 amino acids. Germline V gene lookup returns CDR1 MGHRA and CDR2 YSYEKL. CDR3 residues: CASSQGLADSSYEQYF. The CDR3, as DNA: TGCGCCAGCAGCCAGGGGCTAGCGGACAGCTCCTACGAGCAGTACTTC.

The rearrangement uses TRBV6-2 or TRBV6-3 and TRBJ2-7; 8 positions agree with TRBD2. Germline values: CDR1 MNHEY, CDR2 SVGEGT. After removal of 4 bases from V and 2 bases from J, the junction contained 4 bases not matched to a gene. The CDR3 is 14 residues long. CDR3 region: CASSFTSGPYEQYF. The DNA of the CDR3 is TGTGCCAGCAGTTTTACTAGCGGCCCCTACGAGCAGTACTTC.

The chain employs TRBV10-3 and TRBJ1-5; D remains unclear. This CDR3 region has 13 residues. The germline CDR1 and CDR2 sequences are ENHRY and SYGVKD. Trimming removed 8 bases from V and 7 bases from J, with 15 bases in between. The CDR3 DNA sequence: TGTGCCATCCGAGACGAGGTCCGCCAGCCCCAGCATTTT. Amino acids: CAIRDEVRQPQHF.

This clone was counted a single time. The chain links TRBV15 to TRBJ2-2, with D perhaps matching TRBD1 (5 bases). This CDR3 is 15 amino acids long. Germline V CDR1 and CDR2: LNHNV, YYDKDF (reference sequence). The ends were cut back, 4 bases at V and 4 bases at J, with 13 bases in the middle. CDR3 region: CATSTPPRGTGELFF. CDR3 DNA: TGTGCCACCAGCACCCCCCCAAGGGGCACCGGGGAGCTGTTTTTT.

This clone was observed once. The V gene is TRBV7-9, the J gene TRBJ2-7; 8 bases are a match to TRBD2. This CDR3 has 12 residues. The germline gives CDR1 SEHNR, CDR2 FQNEAQ (reference sequence). J gave up 6 bases and V 5 bases, and 3 bases lay outside the gene matches. CDR3 sequence (DNA): TGTGCCAGCAGCGGGACTAGGGGCGAGCAGTACTTC. This translates into CASSGTRGEQYF.

The rearrangement uses TRBV4-1 and TRBJ1-4; the match to TRBD1 covers 7 bases. The V segment lost 3 bases and the J segment 8 bases; nucleotides outside the gene matches: 9. The CDR3 contains 15 residues. Germline CDR1 reads MGHRA; CDR2 reads YSYEKL. The CDR3 protein is CASSHGTVVLEKLFF. In DNA, the CDR3 is TGCGCCAGCAGCCACGGGACAGTAGTATTGGAAAAACTGTTTTTT.

This chain connects TRBV10-3 to TRBJ2-7, with 7 bases lining up with TRBD1. CDR3 length equals 14 residues. V lost 7 bases and J lost 2; bases outside the gene matches: 8. Germline assignment: CDR1 ENHRY and CDR2 SYGVKD. The CDR3 nucleotides are TGTGCCATCACCAACAGGGGCTCGACCTACGAGCAGTACTTC. Its translation is CAITNRGSTYEQYF.

V usage is TRBV7-9 and J usage is TRBJ1-1; TRBD1 matches 10 bases. Trimming at V came to 7 bases and at J to 0 bases, leaving 14 bases not matched to a gene. The CDR3 extends over 18 amino acids. Germline lookup yields CDR1 SEHNR and CDR2 FQNEAQ (reference sequence). In nucleotides, the CDR3 is TGTGCCAGCAACGCCCGGGACAGGGGCCTTCAAATGAACACTGAAGCTTTCTTT. Its translation: CASNARDRGLQMNTEAFF.

The chain recombines TRBV24-1 with TRBJ2-3; 8 positions agree with TRBD2. The CDR3 is 13 residues long. V shed 2 bases, J shed 11 bases, and the junction held 5 bases outside the gene matches. The germline V gene has CDR1 KGHDR and CDR2 SFDVKD. The CDR3, as DNA: TGTGCCACCAGTGATTCTTACGGGGGGGGGCAGTATTTT. It codes for CATSDSYGGGQYF.

The rearrangement uses TRBV30 and TRBJ2-1; 9 bases match TRBD2. Germline assignment: CDR1 GTSNPN and CDR2 SVGIG (reference sequence). The CDR3 is made up of 14 amino acids. Germline trimming cut 5 bases from V and 9 bases from J; bases unmatched to any gene: 11. The CDR3 loop is CAWLSAGGHPEQFF. The DNA for the CDR3 is TGTGCCTGGCTATCGGCGGGGGGGCACCCTGAGCAGTTCTTC.

V usage is TRBV7-9 and J usage is TRBJ1-4; TRBD1 aligns across 7 bases. V gave up 5 bases and J gave up 9 bases; unmatched junction bases: 9. This CDR3 contains 14 residues. Germline values: CDR1 SEHNR, CDR2 FQNEAQ (reference sequence). This CDR3 is CASSHFPGQKKLFF. CDR3 DNA: TGTGCCAGCAGCCATTTCCCGGGACAGAAAAAACTGTTTTTT.

V and J are TRBV7-9 and TRBJ2-7; 8 bases match TRBD1. This CDR3 spans 15 amino acids. The J segment lost 5 bases and the V segment lost 5 bases, leaving 11 bases of the junction unmatched. Germline V CDR1 and CDR2: SEHNR, FQNEAQ (reference sequence). The CDR3 bases are TGTGCCAGCAGCCGAAAACAGGGGGATAAGAACGAGCAGTACTTC. Amino acid sequence: CASSRKQGDKNEQYF.

The chain uses TRBV19 and TRBJ1-2; 7 nucleotides agree with TRBD1. Germline loops: CDR1 LNHDA, CDR2 SQIVND (reference sequence). The CDR3 runs to 15 residues. V trimming: 6 bases; J trimming: 4 bases; junction bases outside the gene matches: 11. CDR3 nucleotide sequence: TGTGCCAGTAGCCTATCGCCACAGGGGTTCTATGGCTACACCTTC. The encoded protein is CASSLSPQGFYGYTF.

The J gene is TRBJ2-2, the V gene TRBV5-1, with TRBD1 identical over 8 bases. CDR1 is SGHRS and CDR2 is YFSETQ in the germline V gene. This CDR3 spans 15 amino acids. The V segment lost 3 bases and the J segment 5 bases; nucleotides outside the gene matches: 6. The CDR3 region is CASSYQGATTGELFF. CDR3 coding DNA: TGCGCCAGCAGCTACCAGGGGGCGACGACCGGGGAGCTGTTTTTT. Looking up the rest from reference TRBV5-1 and TRBJ2-2 gives the full variable domain: KAGVTQTPRYLIKTRGQQVTLSCSPISGHRSVSWYQQTPGQGLQFLFEYFSETQRNKGNFPGRFSGRQFSNSRSEMNVSTLELGDSALYLCASSYQGATTGELFFGEGSRLTVL.

The CDR3 nucleotides read TGTGCCAGCAGTTTTGGCAGGGCCTACTACGAGCAGTACTTC. Its protein product is CASSFGRAYYEQYF. This sequence joins TRBV27 and TRBJ2-7; tentative D call: TRBD1 (5 bases). Germline V CDR1 and CDR2: MNHEY, SMNVEV (reference sequence). Trimming shortened V by 3 bases and J by 3 bases, and 12 bases separated the two germline ends. This CDR3 is 14 amino acids long.

The sample holds a few counts of this clone. The chain combines TRBV9 with TRBJ1-6; D remains unclear. CDR1 and CDR2 from the germline V gene are SGDLS and YYNGEE. There are 15 residues in the CDR3. Trimming shortened V by 1 base and J by 8 bases, and 13 bases separated the two germline ends. CDR3 residues: CASSVSSGWHSPLHF. The CDR3 DNA sequence: TGTGCCAGCAGCGTATCCTCCGGGTGGCATTCACCCCTCCACTTT. The variable domain in full, completed from reference TRBV9 and TRBJ1-6, reads DSGVTQTPKHLITATGQRVTLRCSPRSGDLSVYWYQQSLDQGLQFLIQYYNGEERAKGNILERFSAQQFPDLHSELNLSSLELGDSALYFCASSVSSGWHSPLHFGNGTRLTVT.

V and J are TRBV12-5 and TRBJ2-3; 13 nucleotides align to TRBD2. The V segment lost 2 bases and the J segment 1 base; nucleotides outside the gene matches: 6. The CDR3 spans 18 residues. Per germline, CDR1 LGHNT and CDR2 FRNRAP. In DNA, the CDR3 is TGTGCTAGTGGTTTGAGACTAGCGGGAGGCGGTGGCACAGATACGCAGTATTTT. It translates to CASGLRLAGGGGTDTQYF.